These 32 T cell receptor beta chains were sequenced from one sample in a study of control samples from healthy donors and cancer patients. Produced via immunoSEQ multiplex PCR; TCRdb's table is partial and in-frame only. The repertoire includes about 120,000 clones, around 89% of them detected once, and roughly 43% sits in the top ten. The sample taken for sequencing was blood. Receptors originate from a man aged 45-65 years in good health.

V usage is TRBV30 and J usage is TRBJ1-3; 8 nucleotides match TRBD1. The CDR3 totals 15 residues. The junction had 7 bases not matched to a gene; V was cut back by 6 bases and J by 0 bases. In germline, CDR1 is GTSNPN, CDR2 SVGIG (reference sequence). The CDR3 DNA sequence: TGTGCCTGCTGGACAGGGATTAACTCTGGAAACACCATATATTTT. Amino acid sequence: CACWTGINSGNTIYF.

The J gene is TRBJ1-2, the V gene TRBV29-1, with 8 bases matching TRBD1. This CDR3 has 12 residues. Germline CDR1 and CDR2: SQVTM and ANQGSEA. Trimming took 5 bases from V and 5 from J; bases not matched to a gene: 4. The CDR3 here is CSVPGQAYGYTF. CDR3 nucleotide sequence: TGCAGCGTTCCGGGACAGGCATATGGCTACACCTTC. The full variable domain, rest sourced from reference TRBV29-1 and TRBJ1-2, is SAVISQKPSRDICQRGTSLTIQCQVDSQVTMMFWYRQQPGQSLTLIATANQGSEATYESGFVIDKFPISRPNLTFSTLTVSNMSPEDSSIYLCSVPGQAYGYTFGSGTRLTVV.

The CDR3 sequence: CASSMGSPTNEKLFF. In DNA form, the CDR3 reads TGTGCCAGTAGTATGGGCAGTCCAACTAATGAAAAACTGTTTTTT. This chain links TRBV19 with TRBJ1-4; D gene uncertain. The CDR3 length is 15 residues. V was shortened by 3 bases and J by 0 bases, with 8 bases between the two germline ends. The V gene's germline CDR1 is LNHDA and CDR2 SQIVND (reference sequence).

This sequence joins TRBV5-1 and TRBJ2-1; 11 nucleotides line up with TRBD2. J gave up 9 bases and V 4 bases, and 9 bases lay outside the gene matches. CDR1 is SGHRS, CDR2 YFSETQ, per germline. The CDR3 contains 15 residues. The CDR3 loop is CASSPLAGGDGEQFF. CDR3 sequence (DNA): TGCGCCAGCAGCCCCTTAGCGGGGGGGGATGGTGAGCAGTTCTTC.

This sequence joins TRBV14 and TRBJ2-1, with 7 nucleotides matching TRBD1. Looked up from germline, CDR1 is SGHDN and CDR2 is FVKESK. Trimming at V came to 2 bases and at J to 6 bases, leaving 10 bases not matched to a gene. The CDR3 has 16 residues. This CDR3 is CASSQHRGARSNEQFF. Written as DNA, the CDR3 is TGTGCCAGCAGCCAACACAGGGGCGCAAGAAGCAATGAGCAGTTCTTC.

The chain has TRBV5-1 and TRBJ1-1; TRBD1 aligns across 11 bases. Trimming removed 4 bases from V and 10 bases from J; junction bases left unmatched: 9. Germline CDR1 SGHRS, CDR2 YFSETQ. The CDR3 sequence is 14 residues long. The CDR3 nucleotides read TGCGCCAGCAGCGGTTCGGGACAGGGGGGTTCAGCTTTCTTT. Translating gives CASSGSGQGGSAFF.

The V gene is TRBV6-6, the J gene TRBJ1-2; 8 bases line up with TRBD1. CDR1 is MNHNY and CDR2 is SVGAGI in the germline V gene (reference sequence). V dropped 2 bases and J dropped 4; count of bases not matched to a gene: 3. The CDR3 covers 14 residues. CDR3 loop: CASSYDTGGYGYTF. Written as DNA, the CDR3 is TGTGCCAGCAGTTACGACACAGGGGGCTATGGCTACACCTTC.

V gene TRBV6-5 combines with J gene TRBJ1-5; D not resolved. V lost 8 bases and J 0 bases, leaving 8 bases between the germline ends. CDR1 and CDR2 (germline): MNHEY, SVGAGI. This CDR3 spans 13 amino acids. The CDR3 nucleotides read TGTGCCAGCGGGCTATATAGCAATCAGCCCCAGCATTTT. This codes for CASGLYSNQPQHF.

The V call is TRBV6-2 or TRBV6-3, the J call TRBJ1-4, with D uncertain. Germline-derived CDR1 and CDR2 are MNHEY and SVGEGT. V was cut by 2 bases and J by 5 bases, with 9 bases left in between. The CDR3 consists of 14 residues. DNA for the CDR3: TGTGCCAGCAGTTACAGAAAGACGAATGAAAAACTGTTTTTT. Its protein is CASSYRKTNEKLFF.

The table lists this clone with a count of one. The chain carries TRBV5-1 and TRBJ2-7; 9 bases agree with TRBD1. Losses at the gene ends were 4 bases for V and 3 bases for J; bases not matched to a gene: 5. The CDR3 extends over 14 amino acids. CDR1 is SGHRS, CDR2 YFSETQ, per germline. CDR3: CASSGWDRVYEQYF. The CDR3 nucleotides are TGCGCCAGCAGCGGCTGGGACAGGGTCTACGAGCAGTACTTC.

V is TRBV6-1 and J is TRBJ1-6, with 7 bases identical to TRBD1. CDR3 length: 16 residues. The V and J ends lost 4 bases and 8 bases, in that order; junction bases with no gene match: 11. Germline values: CDR1 MNHNS, CDR2 SASEGT. CDR3 in amino acids: CASSVSPGQPDSPLHF. The CDR3 DNA sequence: TGTGCCAGCAGTGTTTCCCCGGGACAGCCTGATTCACCCCTCCACTTT.

J is TRBJ1-2 and V is TRBV25-1, with D possibly matching TRBD1 (5 bases). V shed 7 bases and J shed 0 bases, with 18 bases lying between them. Per the germline V gene, CDR1 is MGHDK and CDR2 is SYGVNS. The CDR3 loop spans 16 amino acids. The CDR3 is CASTPAGRLTNYGYTF. The DNA of the CDR3 is TGTGCCAGCACCCCCGCAGGGCGCCTCACTAACTATGGCTACACCTTC.

The gene calls are TRBV30 and TRBJ1-2, with D possibly being TRBD1 (5 bases). This CDR3 has 13 amino acids. The germline CDR1 and CDR2 sequences are GTSNPN and SVGIG (reference sequence). With 7 bases removed from V and 2 bases from J, the gap between germline ends came to 14 bases. The CDR3 nucleotides are TGTGCCTCCCGGGGGGAGGGAAACTATGGCTACACCTTC. Its protein product is CASRGEGNYGYTF. Drawing the rest from reference TRBV30 and TRBJ1-2, the complete variable domain is SQTIHQWPATLVQPVGSPLSLECTVEGTSNPNLYWYRQAAGRGLQLLFYSVGIGQISSEVPQNLSASRPQDRQFILSSKKLLLSDSGFYLCASRGEGNYGYTFGSGTRLTVV.

This chain joins TRBV6-1 and TRBJ1-4; D not resolved. The V gene lost 3 bases and the J gene lost 4 bases, with 6 bases spanning the gap. The CDR3 is 13 amino acids. Germline V gene sequence: CDR1 MNHNS, CDR2 SASEGT. In nucleotides, the CDR3 is TGTGCCAGCAGTGACGGTGATAATGAAAAACTGTTTTTT. Translation: CASSDGDNEKLFF.

This chain links TRBV30 with TRBJ2-6; 7 bases map to TRBD2. The germline gives CDR1 GTSNPN, CDR2 SVGIG (reference sequence). With V trimmed by 0 bases and J by 4 bases, 3 bases remained unmatched. CDR3 size: 15 residues. DNA for the CDR3: TGTGCCTGGAGTGTACGGGGGGTCGGGGCCAACGTCCTGACTTTC. It translates to CAWSVRGVGANVLTF.

The V and J genes are TRBV18 and TRBJ1-5, with no clear D. The V gene lost 5 bases and the J gene lost 2 bases, with 16 bases spanning the gap. CDR3 length equals 16 residues. The germline gives CDR1 KGHSH, CDR2 LQKENI. The CDR3 here is CASSERQGNGNQPQHF. CDR3 in DNA: TGTGCCAGCTCAGAGAGACAAGGGAATGGCAATCAGCCCCAGCATTTT.

The rearrangement joins TRBV5-1 to TRBJ2-1; TRBD2 aligns across 9 bases. Per germline, CDR1 SGHRS and CDR2 YFSETQ. The V and J ends lost 10 bases and 7 bases, in that order; junction bases with no gene match: 15. CDR3 length: 15 amino acids. CDR3 bases: TGCGCCCGCGGGGCCCGCGCGGGGGGGCGAAATGAGCAGTTCTTC. This gives the protein CARGARAGGRNEQFF.

This clone was found a few times. This chain joins TRBV5-1 and TRBJ2-1; no firm D call. This CDR3 is 15 amino acids long. From germline, CDR1 is SGHRS and CDR2 YFSETQ. V was clipped by 0 bases and J by 6 bases, with 13 bases between them. The CDR3 spells CASSLVSHQGNEQFF. DNA of the CDR3: TGCGCCAGCAGCTTGGTTTCACACCAAGGCAATGAGCAGTTCTTC.

The chain couples TRBV6-5 to TRBJ1-2, with 7 bases matching TRBD1. V was pared by 0 bases and J by 4 bases, with 8 bases of the junction left unmatched. This CDR3 spans 16 amino acids. Germline V gene lookup returns CDR1 MNHEY and CDR2 SVGAGI. This CDR3 reads CASSYSEGAMGYGYTF. DNA of the CDR3: TGTGCCAGCAGTTACTCGGAGGGGGCTATGGGCTATGGCTACACCTTC.

The chain uses TRBV5-1 and TRBJ1-4; 9 bases line up with TRBD1. The length of the CDR3 is 15 residues. The germline V gene encodes CDR1 SGHRS and CDR2 YFSETQ. After removal of 4 bases from V and 3 bases from J, the junction contained 4 bases not matched to a gene. The CDR3, as DNA: TGCGCCAGCAGCGCTGGGACAGGGTCTAATGAAAAACTGTTTTTT. Protein product: CASSAGTGSNEKLFF.

The chain joins TRBV6-4 to TRBJ1-2; D perhaps matches TRBD1 (6 bases). Germline V lookup: CDR1 MRHNA, CDR2 SNTAGT. The CDR3 consists of 13 residues. V dropped 5 bases and J dropped 5 bases, with 12 bases sitting between them. The CDR3, as DNA: TGTGCCAGCAGTTCCGAAGGGGGGTATGGCTACACCTTC. Residues: CASSSEGGYGYTF.

The V call is TRBV2, the J call TRBJ2-1; 8 bases match TRBD2. V dropped 6 bases and J dropped 10; count of bases not matched to a gene: 11. CDR1 is SNHLY, CDR2 FYNNEI, per germline. This CDR3 is built from 14 residues. The CDR3 DNA is TGTGCCAGCAGACCGGGACTAGACATCGGGGAGCAGTTCTTC. The encoded protein is CASRPGLDIGEQFF.

This clone was detected only a few times. J is TRBJ1-4 and V is TRBV6-1; 8 bases match TRBD1. V shed 3 bases and J 7 bases; nucleotides not matched to a gene: 4. The CDR3 has 14 residues. The germline V gene encodes CDR1 MNHNS and CDR2 SASEGT. The CDR3 protein is CASSDGQGGEKLFF. The CDR3 region has the DNA TGTGCCAGCAGTGATGGACAGGGTGGTGAAAAACTGTTTTTT.

The chain is built from TRBV7-9 and TRBJ2-3; no definite D call. The germline gives CDR1 SEHNR, CDR2 FQNEAQ (reference sequence). V was shortened by 1 base and J by 3 bases, with 5 bases between the two germline ends. This CDR3 region has 13 residues. CDR3 DNA: TGTGCCAGCAGCTTAGGGTCGACAGATACGCAGTATTTT. Its translation: CASSLGSTDTQYF.

This sequence joins TRBV29-1 and TRBJ2-2; D remains ambiguous. The CDR3 is 14 amino acids. Germline V gene data show CDR1 as SQVTM and CDR2 as ANQGSEA. With 0 bases removed from V and 6 bases from J, the gap between germline ends came to 11 bases. This chain's CDR3 is CSVEDQRWSGELFF. For the CDR3, the DNA is TGCAGCGTTGAAGACCAACGTTGGTCCGGGGAGCTGTTTTTT.

The rearrangement links TRBV19 to TRBJ2-5; 8 nucleotides align to TRBD1. This CDR3 comprises 14 residues. Trimming removed 7 bases from V and 4 bases from J; junction bases left unmatched: 8. Germline-derived CDR1 and CDR2 are LNHDA and SQIVND (reference sequence). The CDR3 spells CASNGGRGRETQYF. The CDR3 DNA reads TGTGCCAGTAACGGGGGCAGGGGGCGAGAGACCCAGTACTTC.

This clone appeared a single time. The CDR3, as DNA: TGTGCCAGTGGTGGCGGGCGTATGAACACTGAAGCTTTCTTT. Its protein product is CASGGGRMNTEAFF. J is TRBJ1-1 and V is TRBV19, with D unresolved. The CDR3 covers 14 residues. Germline CDR1 LNHDA, CDR2 SQIVND (reference sequence). V was clipped by 8 bases and J by 0 bases, with 13 bases between them.

The chain recombines TRBV30 with TRBJ2-7, with 9 bases matching TRBD2. J was trimmed by 7 bases and V by 5 bases; bases with no gene match: 9. CDR3 size: 13 residues. The V gene's germline CDR1 is GTSNPN and CDR2 SVGIG (reference sequence). The CDR3 bases are TGTGCCTGGGGATTAGCGGGGGCGGCTGAGCAGTACTTC. Residues: CAWGLAGAAEQYF.

The genes are TRBV29-1 and TRBJ1-2, with unresolved D. The CDR3 totals 15 residues. The V gene's germline CDR1 is SQVTM and CDR2 ANQGSEA. The germline V and J ends were trimmed by 0 bases and 3 bases, with 14 bases remaining between them. The CDR3, as DNA: TGCAGCGTTGAAGATACGGATCCGGCCCACTATGGCTACACCTTC. Amino acids: CSVEDTDPAHYGYTF.

J is TRBJ1-1 and V is TRBV30; tentative D call: TRBD1 (6 bases). V lost 4 bases, J lost 4 bases, and 13 bases lay in between. This CDR3 comprises 13 residues. Germline CDR1 reads GTSNPN; CDR2 reads SVGIG (reference sequence). CDR3 nucleotides: TGTGCCTGGACGGGGGGGGCAGGCACTGAAGCTTTCTTT. Translating it yields CAWTGGAGTEAFF.

This clone has just a few counts. The chain is built from TRBV29-1 and TRBJ2-5, with TRBD2 as a possible D gene (6 bases). This CDR3 contains 12 residues. Germline CDR1 reads SQVTM; CDR2 reads ANQGSEA. V lost 5 bases, J lost 2 bases, and 9 bases lay in between. The CDR3 bases are TGCAGCGTTCAGGCGGGGCAAGAGACCCAGTACTTC. Translated, it gives CSVQAGQETQYF.

The chain links TRBV4-2 to TRBJ2-7; D possibly corresponds to TRBD1 (6 bases). Per germline, CDR1 LGHNA and CDR2 YNFKEQ. The CDR3 contains 16 residues. Trimming removed 0 bases at V and 0 bases at J, with 12 bases between. The CDR3 here is CASSQDSQGSSYEQYF. The CDR3 DNA reads as TGTGCCAGCAGCCAAGATAGCCAGGGGAGCTCCTACGAGCAGTACTTC.